This T cell receptor (beta chain) was sequenced in a study of radiation and T cells in renal cell carcinoma. Whole-study context: Nephrectomy followed 15 Gy stereotactic body radiation by 4 weeks.

The CDR3 is 12 residues long. Per germline, CDR1 SGHTA and CDR2 FQGNSA. Trimming shortened V by 3 bases and J by 5 bases, and 7 bases separated the two germline ends. Some clones are missing from TCRdb's copy, which holds only in-frame ones; the method was immunoSEQ multiplex PCR. The repertoire holds tens of thousands of clones, with about 86% as singletons. The sample holds a few counts of this clone. Its cognate antigen is unknown. Broader study findings: In blood, top tumor clones expanded by 2 weeks, shrinking by 4.

Time point given: blood 2 weeks post-SBRT. Specified treatment: 15 Gy SBRT to primary tumor, nephrectomy 4 weeks later. This TCR came from a woman aged 45-59 years with renal cell carcinoma. The chain carries TRBV7-2 and TRBJ1-1; no reliable D call. This specimen was blood, taken from a patient whose treatment included radiotherapy and nephrectomy. The CDR3 here is CASSFARTEAFF. Here the CDR3 DNA reads TGTGCCAGCAGCTTCGCACGGACTGAAGCTTTCTTT.